These 26 T cell receptor beta chains were sequenced from one sample in a study of CD8 T cells in Susac syndrome. An input of roughly 0.5 to 1 ug of RNA was subjected to reverse transcription using random hexamers. A single record per CDR3 protein comes from TCRdb applying MiXCR to the immunoSEQ multiplex PCR reads. The sample shows fewer than 150,000 distinct CDR3 sequences, more than 85% of them seen only once. The specimen sequenced was CD8+ T cells from PBMCs. These receptors were obtained from a human donor with Susac syndrome.

This chain connects TRBV6-5 to TRBJ2-1, with a tentative D call TRBD2 (6 bases). This CDR3 contains 14 residues. CDR1 and CDR2 (germline): MNHEY, SVGAGI. The V and J ends lost 5 bases and 2 bases respectively, with 10 bases between them. The CDR3 region is CASSAGWAYNEQFF. The CDR3 nucleotides are TGTGCCAGCAGTGCGGGATGGGCCTACAATGAGCAGTTCTTC.

The chain is built from TRBV4-1 and TRBJ2-1, with a weak D call TRBD2 (6 bases). This CDR3 is built from 15 residues. Trimming pared 6 bases from V and 9 bases from J, leaving 21 bases between. CDR1 and CDR2 from the germline V gene are MGHRA and YSYEKL. The CDR3 sequence: CASSPDGAGSGEQFF. DNA of the CDR3: TGCGCCAGCAGTCCCGATGGGGCGGGAAGCGGTGAGCAGTTCTTC.

A single count supports this clonotype. This chain links TRBV7-9 with TRBJ2-2; D gene uncertain. The germline V gene encodes CDR1 SEHNR and CDR2 FQNEAQ (reference sequence). The CDR3 totals 13 residues. Between the trimmed V and J ends, which lost 6 bases and 7 bases, there was a span of 12 bases. In DNA form, the CDR3 reads TGTGCCAGCAGGGCTACAGATCACGGGGAGCTGTTTTTT. Amino acids: CASRATDHGELFF.

In its sample, this clonotype was seen once. V is TRBV13 and J is TRBJ1-2; D unresolved. The V gene's germline CDR1 is PRHDT and CDR2 FYEKMQ (reference sequence). The length of the CDR3 is 16 residues. V lost 0 bases, J lost 8 bases, and 19 bases lay in between. CDR3 loop: CASSLGGQFERVGYTF. In DNA form, the CDR3 reads TGTGCCAGCAGCTTAGGCGGGCAGTTTGAGCGAGTGGGCTACACCTTC.

The rearrangement joins TRBV10-3 to TRBJ1-1; 8 bases match TRBD1. This CDR3 has 15 amino acids. Germline V lookup: CDR1 ENHRY, CDR2 SYGVKD. The junction had 9 bases not matched to a gene; V was cut back by 4 bases and J by 5 bases. The CDR3 reads CAISGSQGGSTEAFF. Written as DNA, the CDR3 is TGTGCCATCAGTGGCTCACAGGGGGGAAGTACTGAAGCTTTCTTT.

The CDR3 DNA is TGTGCCAGTAGTATTCGGAAGACAGGCGTTCAGGAGACCCAGTACTTC. This sequence encodes CASSIRKTGVQETQYF. The J gene is TRBJ2-5, the V gene TRBV19, with a tentative D call TRBD1 (6 bases). The CDR3 length is 16 residues. V was shortened by 3 bases and J by 5 bases, with 19 bases between the two germline ends. Looked up from germline, CDR1 is LNHDA and CDR2 is SQIVND (reference sequence).

V is TRBV9 and J is TRBJ2-7; 9 nucleotides align to TRBD1. From germline, CDR1 is SGDLS and CDR2 YYNGEE. The CDR3 covers 14 residues. V was clipped by 3 bases and J by 7 bases; unmatched bases: 8. CDR3 nucleotides: TGTGCCAGCAGCGGGACGGGACAGGGTGAAGAGCAGTACTTC. Amino acids: CASSGTGQGEEQYF. Together with reference TRBV9 and TRBJ2-7, the CDR3 gives the full variable domain: DSGVTQTPKHLITATGQRVTLRCSPRSGDLSVYWYQQSLDQGLQFLIQYYNGEERAKGNILERFSAQQFPDLHSELNLSSLELGDSALYFCASSGTGQGEEQYFGPGTRLTVT.

This clonotype was seen only once. The chain has TRBV24-1 and TRBJ2-4, with 8 positions matching TRBD1. The germline V gene encodes CDR1 KGHDR and CDR2 SFDVKD. This CDR3 comprises 15 residues. V gave up 3 bases and J gave up 1 base; unmatched junction bases: 1. The CDR3 bases are TGTGCCACCAGTGATCGGACAGGGGCCAAAAACATTCAGTACTTC. Protein sequence: CATSDRTGAKNIQYF.

V usage is TRBV30 and J usage is TRBJ1-5; TRBD1 aligns across 7 bases. Germline CDR1 and CDR2: GTSNPN and SVGIG (reference sequence). With 1 base clipped from V and 2 bases from J, the junction kept 5 bases outside the gene matches. The CDR3 consists of 15 residues. The CDR3 region is CAWSEGAGGNQPQHF. The CDR3 DNA is TGTGCCTGGAGTGAGGGGGCAGGGGGCAATCAGCCCCAGCATTTT.

This rearrangement joins TRBV7-9 to TRBJ2-7; D gene unclear. V dropped 4 bases and J dropped 5 bases, with 27 bases sitting between them. CDR1 SEHNR and CDR2 FQNEAQ come from the germline V gene (reference sequence). The CDR3 spans 18 residues. CDR3 DNA sequence: TGTGCCAGCAGCTCCCCTGACGGTAAGGTCAACGTTCTCAACGAGCAGTACTTC. Its translation is CASSSPDGKVNVLNEQYF. Looking up the rest from reference TRBV7-9 and TRBJ2-7 gives the full variable domain: DTGVSQNPRHKITKRGQNVTFRCDPISEHNRLYWYRQTLGQGPEFLTYFQNEAQLEKSRLLSDRFSAERPKGSFSTLEIQRTEQGDSAMYLCASSSPDGKVNVLNEQYFGPGTRLTVT.

This clonotype was found once. The V call is TRBV7-9, the J call TRBJ2-7; perhaps TRBD2 as D (6 bases). Germline lookup yields CDR1 SEHNR and CDR2 FQNEAQ (reference sequence). The ends were cut back, 2 bases at V and 2 bases at J, with 10 bases in the middle. This CDR3 region has 14 residues. CDR3 sequence (DNA): TGTGCCAGCAGCTTACAGTGGGAGGCCTACGAGCAGTACTTC. It codes for CASSLQWEAYEQYF.

This chain connects TRBV7-9 to TRBJ1-1; D gene unclear. The CDR3 totals 13 residues. Trimming cost V 4 bases and J 6 bases, with 12 bases left between them. The germline gives CDR1 SEHNR, CDR2 FQNEAQ (reference sequence). This CDR3 reads CASSSELGPEAFF. The CDR3 nucleotides read TGTGCCAGCAGCTCCGAGTTAGGACCTGAAGCTTTCTTT.

J is TRBJ2-7 and V is TRBV5-1; D call uncertain. CDR3 length equals 13 residues. V was shortened by 2 bases and J by 5 bases, with 11 bases between the two germline ends. Per the germline V gene, CDR1 is SGHRS and CDR2 is YFSETQ. The CDR3 coding sequence is TGCGCCAGCAGCTTAAGGGTGGGGAACGAGCAGTACTTC. It is translated as CASSLRVGNEQYF.

This clonotype is a singleton in its sample. V and J are TRBV6-4 and TRBJ2-7, with D unclear. This CDR3 comprises 12 residues. Germline CDR1 reads MRHNA; CDR2 reads SNTAGT. The ends were cut back, 0 bases at V and 7 bases at J, with 7 bases in the middle. The CDR3: CASSDSNGEQYF. The CDR3 nucleotides are TGTGCCAGCAGTGACTCTAATGGGGAGCAGTACTTC.

V is TRBV20-1 and J is TRBJ2-7; D is possibly TRBD1 or TRBD2 (5 bases each). V was clipped by 0 bases and J by 0 bases, with 9 bases between them. This CDR3 comprises 14 residues. Germline V lookup: CDR1 DFQATT, CDR2 SNEGSKA (reference sequence). Here the CDR3 DNA reads TGCAGTGCTAGAGATGAGGGGAGCTCCTACGAGCAGTACTTC. It specifies CSARDEGSSYEQYF.

The V and J genes are TRBV9 and TRBJ2-7; 13 nucleotides match TRBD2. Unmatched junction bases numbered 21, after V lost 7 bases and J lost 2 bases. Germline V gene data show CDR1 as SGDLS and CDR2 as YYNGEE. The CDR3 runs 20 residues. The CDR3 DNA reads TGTGCCAGCTCCCCCCCAAGCCGGGGCGGGACTAGCGGGATTCCCTACGAGCAGTACTTC. Its translation: CASSPPSRGGTSGIPYEQYF.

The CDR3 bases are TGTGCCAGCAGCTCCCCTAGCGAGCAGTACTTC. This codes for CASSSPSEQYF. The chain has TRBV5-6 and TRBJ2-7; no clear D gene. V lost 3 bases, J lost 6 bases, and 7 bases lay in between. This CDR3 region has 11 residues. Germline CDR1 is SGHDT and CDR2 is YYEEEE.

This chain connects TRBV28 to TRBJ1-2; 9 bases align to TRBD1. The CDR3 has 14 amino acids. J was trimmed by 4 bases and V by 2 bases; bases with no gene match: 2. Germline V gene data show CDR1 as MDHEN and CDR2 as SYDVKM. The CDR3 reads CASSLDRGTYGYTF. DNA of the CDR3: TGTGCCAGCAGTTTAGACAGGGGGACCTATGGCTACACCTTC.

This chain connects TRBV28 to TRBJ1-5, with 7 nucleotides matching TRBD1. V lost 6 bases to trimming and J lost 5 bases; unmatched junction nucleotides: 10. Germline V gene sequence: CDR1 MDHEN, CDR2 SYDVKM. The CDR3 runs 15 residues. CDR3 loop: CASSPPVRGDQPQHF. Here the CDR3 DNA reads TGTGCCAGCAGCCCCCCAGTCAGGGGGGATCAGCCCCAGCATTTT.

The chain has TRBV9 and TRBJ2-1; D is undetermined. Germline CDR1 and CDR2: SGDLS and YYNGEE. The CDR3 loop spans 13 amino acids. V was cut by 7 bases and J by 6 bases, with 14 bases left in between. The CDR3 reads CASSPAELNEQFF. The DNA of the CDR3 is TGTGCCAGCTCCCCGGCGGAACTCAATGAGCAGTTCTTC.

This chain uses TRBV11-2 with TRBJ2-1; weak D call: TRBD2 (5 bases). Trimming stripped 7 bases from V and 10 bases from J, with 11 bases between. CDR3 length: 11 residues. Germline assignment: CDR1 SGHAT and CDR2 FQNNGV. Written as DNA, the CDR3 is TGTGCCAGCACCCCCGGACTCGAGCAGTTCTTC. It codes for CASTPGLEQFF.

This CDR3 reads CASSQDRERQEEQYF. The CDR3 bases are TGCGCCAGCAGCCAAGACCGCGAGAGACAGGAAGAGCAGTACTTC. The chain has TRBV4-1 and TRBJ2-7; D might be TRBD1 (6 bases). The CDR3 has 15 residues. V was shortened by 0 bases and J by 7 bases, with 16 bases between the two germline ends. Germline V gene lookup returns CDR1 MGHRA and CDR2 YSYEKL.

The chain joins TRBV4-1 to TRBJ1-5; tentatively, D is TRBD1 (5 bases). The CDR3 extends over 15 amino acids. With 4 bases removed from V and 4 bases from J, the gap between germline ends came to 14 bases. Looked up from germline, CDR1 is MGHRA and CDR2 is YSYEKL. CDR3 DNA: TGCGCCAGCAGCCTGGGGGGTATGGGGAATCAGCCCCAGCATTTT. Translation: CASSLGGMGNQPQHF.

The chain joins TRBV6-1 to TRBJ1-2; TRBD1 is a possible D gene (5 bases). Trimming stripped 1 base from V and 5 bases from J, with 14 bases between. This CDR3 contains 15 residues. Germline V lookup: CDR1 MNHNS, CDR2 SASEGT. Written as DNA, the CDR3 is TGTGCCAGCAGTGAAGAGGGACTGTTCTTGTATGGCTACACCTTC. Protein sequence: CASSEEGLFLYGYTF.

This sequence joins TRBV12-3 or TRBV12-4 and TRBJ2-1; D possibly uses TRBD1 or TRBD2 (5 bases each). The V gene lost 10 bases and the J gene lost 9 bases, with 10 bases spanning the gap. This CDR3 is 10 amino acids long. Here the CDR3 reads CATGDGEQFF. CDR3 bases: TGTGCCACCGGGGACGGTGAGCAGTTCTTC.

The chain uses TRBV4-1 and TRBJ2-7; TRBD2 might be the D (6 bases). Germline CDR1 and CDR2: MGHRA and YSYEKL. CDR3 length: 16 amino acids. With 6 bases removed from V and 1 base from J, the gap between germline ends came to 19 bases. The CDR3 loop reads CASSLHVRRVSYEQYF. In DNA, the CDR3 is TGCGCCAGCAGTCTCCATGTCCGGAGGGTTTCCTACGAGCAGTACTTC.